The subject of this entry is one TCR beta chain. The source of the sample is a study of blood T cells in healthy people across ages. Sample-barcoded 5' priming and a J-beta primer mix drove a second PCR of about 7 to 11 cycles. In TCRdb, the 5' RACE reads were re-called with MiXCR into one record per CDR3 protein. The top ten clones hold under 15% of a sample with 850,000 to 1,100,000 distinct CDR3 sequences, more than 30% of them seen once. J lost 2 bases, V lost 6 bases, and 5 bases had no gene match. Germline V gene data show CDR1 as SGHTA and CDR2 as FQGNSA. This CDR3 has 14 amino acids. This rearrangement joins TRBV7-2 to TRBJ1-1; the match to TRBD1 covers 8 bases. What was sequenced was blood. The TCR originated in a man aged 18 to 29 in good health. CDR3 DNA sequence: TGTGCCAGCAGACAGGACAGGGCCAACACTGAAGCTTTCTTT. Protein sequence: CASRQDRANTEAFF.